The rows below give T cell receptor beta chains drawn from one sample of a study of shared clonotypes between healthy human individuals. Generated by immunoSEQ multiplex PCR, the TCRdb table keeps only in-frame clones and is missing some. Here the sample spans about 1.9 million clones, over 85% being singletons. Sequencing was carried out using naive CD8+ T cells from PBMCs. The source of these receptors is a man younger than 35 in good health. Some clones in this sample may be carry-over from other donors' samples. Each CDR3 is given without its conserved first and last residue. The order of the fields is V gene, CDR3 protein.

>TRBV19
ASSPRDSSNEKLF
>TRBV11-2
ASSAGTVEQY
>TRBV27
ASSHRQGGETQY
>TRBV9
ASSPHRDPTEAF
>TRBV2
ASRSAWSSYNEQF
>TRBV4-2
ASSLNPGPNQPQH
>TRBV19
ASSTPEGPGEQY
>TRBV11-2
ASSSLQGTNTEAF
>TRBV28
ASLSRRETSYNEQF
>TRBV4-1
ASSLPGQGIYEQY
>TRBV9
ASSVSDRGVYEQY
>TRBV28
ASSSGQGIQPQH
>TRBV19
ASSSLEGQGHLEQY
>TRBV11-2
ASTYPPTGGNTEAF
>TRBV6-4
ASSPSGTREYNEQF
>TRBV7-6
ASSLDPLDSDTDTQY
>TRBV7-2
ASSLSGASYNEQF
>TRBV9
ASSSASGRYEQY
>TRBV28
ASRNRGNTGELF
>TRBV7-9
ASSPGRLAGRGETQY
>TRBV5-6
ASSLWDSSYEQY
>TRBV7-2
ASSFTGTEAF
>TRBV28
ASSSGLGTEAF
>TRBV29-1
SVDRTSGGYEQY
>TRBV29-1
SVEIRERYEQY
>TRBV19
ASSIQGLYNEQF
>TRBV7-2
ASAEDEQF
>TRBV9
ASSVGKGNTGELF
>TRBV5-1
ASSPNWGTGGDDRYYEQY
>TRBV7-7
ASSTGLAVYNEQF
>TRBV18
ASSPGRDTEAF
>TRBV4-3
ASSQGLAEETQY
>TRBV6-1
ASSEYGNTEAF